This T cell receptor beta chain was identified during a study of blood T cells in healthy people across ages. The ends were cut back, 2 bases at V and 0 bases at J, with 20 bases in the middle. Germline CDR1 is MNHEY and CDR2 is SVGAGI. The CDR3 spans 18 residues. This clonotype was observed once. Its antigen is unknown. It was with a sample-barcoded 5' primer and a J-beta primer mix that a second PCR of roughly 7 to 12 cycles was run. TCRdb passed the 5' RACE reads through MiXCR, listing each CDR3 protein once. The sample has almost 800,000 distinct CDR3 sequences; nearly 60% are singletons. Findings and caveats of the study: The long-lived group displayed more naive CD4+ cells, plus higher diversity, than the aged donors did. Bulk PBMC profiling left naive and antigen-experienced comparisons inconclusive.

The specimen sequenced was blood. This TCR derives from a man between 25 and 39 years old in good health. The rearrangement joins TRBV6-5 to TRBJ2-7; perhaps D is TRBD1 or TRBD2 (5 bases each). In DNA form, the CDR3 reads TGTGCCAGCAGTTACGCGGCAGGGTGGGACCAGAGCTCCTACGAGCAGTACTTC. This codes for CASSYAAGWDQSSYEQYF.